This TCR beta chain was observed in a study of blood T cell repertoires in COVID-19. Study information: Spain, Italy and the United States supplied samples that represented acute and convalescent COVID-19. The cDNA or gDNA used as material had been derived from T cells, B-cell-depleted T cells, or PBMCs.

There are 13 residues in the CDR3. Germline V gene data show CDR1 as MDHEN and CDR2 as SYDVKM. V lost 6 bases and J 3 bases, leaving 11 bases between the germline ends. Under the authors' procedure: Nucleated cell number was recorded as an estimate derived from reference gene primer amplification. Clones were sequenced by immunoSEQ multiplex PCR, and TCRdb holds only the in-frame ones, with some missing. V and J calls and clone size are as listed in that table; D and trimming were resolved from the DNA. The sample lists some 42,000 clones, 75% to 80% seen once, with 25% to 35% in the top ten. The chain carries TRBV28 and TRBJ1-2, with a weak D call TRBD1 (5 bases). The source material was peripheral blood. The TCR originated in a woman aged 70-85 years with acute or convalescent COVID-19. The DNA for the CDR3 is TGTGCCAGCAGCCGCGGGGGGTACTATGGCTACACCTTC. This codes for CASSRGGYYGYTF.